A single T cell receptor beta chain is shown here with its context. The target of this receptor is not known. The CDR3 covers 15 residues, taking in both the cysteine and the phenylalanine. The nucleotide record is missing. CDR1 and CDR2 were assigned from the germline V gene (reference sequence) as SSHAT and FNYEAQ. These data belong to a study of T cells expressing NK-cell markers (dated by TCRdb to about 2020). The study in broad terms: Three sorted T-cell subsets (CD3+CD56+NKG2C+, CD3+CD56+NKG2C- and CD3+CD56-NKG2C+) from about 8 donors had their TCR beta-chain repertoires profiled. Of the eight sequenced donors, seven were found to be HCMV-seropositive and one was found to be HCMV-seronegative. All eight donors whose samples were sequenced were randomly selected healthy volunteers, three of them men and five women. Sequencing of the libraries produced 2 x 150 bp reads on Illumina HiSeq 2000/2500, MiSeq or NextSeq.

HCMV-specific IgG was detected in serum with a commercial ELISA kit to determine HCMV serostatus. Peripheral blood mononuclear cells were isolated from blood by Ficoll density gradient centrifugation. The listed sequencing device is Illumina HiSeq 2000. The TCR beta cDNA libraries were made using 5'RACE template switching, a step that added both a universal primer site and unique molecular identifiers. Priming for cDNA synthesis came from the TCR beta constant segment, and two successive PCR amplification steps followed. As for the original processing: MIGEC handled demultiplexing of the reads and grouping by UMI, while MiTCR was used to assemble and quantify clonotypes. To exclude erroneous sequences, only TCR cDNA sequences supported by at least two reads were retained. The tcR package was used for downstream repertoire analysis, with clonotypes matched between fractions based on CDR3 nucleotide sequence plus V segment. VDJmatch was used to annotate antigen specificity against VDJdb, with one amino acid substitution in CDR3 allowed. Reprocessed by TCRdb, the reads give a single entry per CDR3 protein sequence, without DNA. These V and J calls rely on TCRdb rather than the paper's analysis. The table held for this sample gives about 430,000 distinct CDR3 sequences. The top ten clonotypes cover 1.4% of the sample.

The study at large found these results: For 5 or 6 donors, the dominant CD3+CD56+NKG2C+ clonotypes were among the top 10 CD8+ clonotypes and accounted for roughly 1.0-8% of CD8+ T cells. Whether the expanded NKG2C-expressing T cell clones were specific for HCMV antigens remained unclear. Those dominant clonotypes were again the most abundant among CD3+CD56-NKG2C+ cells in a few donors, at about 25-60.1%.

This chain is built from TRBV7-7 and TRBJ2-5; the D call of TRBD1 rests on TCRdb alone, since no DNA is present to check it. The source of this sequence is a woman aged 45-65 years in good health. Donor details come from another sample of the same person, matched by shared clones. Source material: blood T cells: a sorted CD56 or NKG2C T cell subset, CD4+ or CD8+ T cells, or bulk PBMC T cells (not recorded which). The CDR3 here reads CASSIATGPGETQYF.